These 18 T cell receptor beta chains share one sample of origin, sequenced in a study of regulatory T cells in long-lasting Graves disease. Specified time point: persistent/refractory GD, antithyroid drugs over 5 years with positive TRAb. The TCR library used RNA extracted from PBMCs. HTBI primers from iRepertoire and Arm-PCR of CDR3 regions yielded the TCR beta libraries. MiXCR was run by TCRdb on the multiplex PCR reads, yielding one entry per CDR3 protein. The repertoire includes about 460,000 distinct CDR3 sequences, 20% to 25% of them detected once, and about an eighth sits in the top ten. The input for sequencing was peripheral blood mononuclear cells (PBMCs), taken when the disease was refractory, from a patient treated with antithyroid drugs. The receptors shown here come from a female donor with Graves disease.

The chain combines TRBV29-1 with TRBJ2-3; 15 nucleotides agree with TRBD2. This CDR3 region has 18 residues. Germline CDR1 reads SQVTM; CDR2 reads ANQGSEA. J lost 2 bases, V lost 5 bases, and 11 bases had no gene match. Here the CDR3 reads CSVYGLAGGPGTTDTQYF. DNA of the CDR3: TGCAGCGTTTATGGACTAGCGGGGGGGCCGGGCACCACAGATACGCAGTATTTT.

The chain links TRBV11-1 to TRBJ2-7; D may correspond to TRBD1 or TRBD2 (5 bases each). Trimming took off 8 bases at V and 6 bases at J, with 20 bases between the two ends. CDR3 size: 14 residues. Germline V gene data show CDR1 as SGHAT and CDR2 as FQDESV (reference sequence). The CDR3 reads CASGGLGARGEQYF. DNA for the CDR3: TGTGCCAGCGGCGGCCTCGGGGCGCGAGGCGAGCAGTACTTC.

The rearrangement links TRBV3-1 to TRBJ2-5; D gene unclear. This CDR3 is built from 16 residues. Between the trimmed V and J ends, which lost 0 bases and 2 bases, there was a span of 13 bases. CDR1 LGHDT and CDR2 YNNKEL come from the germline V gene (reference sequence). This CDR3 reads CASSQDRPPGQETQYF. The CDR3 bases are TGTGCCAGCAGCCAAGACAGGCCGCCCGGACAAGAGACCCAGTACTTC.

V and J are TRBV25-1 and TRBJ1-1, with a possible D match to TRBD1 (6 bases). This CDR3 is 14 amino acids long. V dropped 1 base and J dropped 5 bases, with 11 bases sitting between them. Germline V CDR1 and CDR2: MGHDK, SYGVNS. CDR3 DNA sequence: TGTGCCAGCAGTGAATCGATGGGGGCAACTGAAGCTTTCTTT. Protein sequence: CASSESMGATEAFF.

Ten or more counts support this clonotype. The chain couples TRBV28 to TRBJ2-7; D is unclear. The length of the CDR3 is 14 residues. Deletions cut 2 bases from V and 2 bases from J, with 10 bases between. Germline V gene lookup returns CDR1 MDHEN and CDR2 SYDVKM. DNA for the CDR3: TGTGCCAGCAGTTTAACAGTATACCCCTACGAGCAGTACTTC. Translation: CASSLTVYPYEQYF.

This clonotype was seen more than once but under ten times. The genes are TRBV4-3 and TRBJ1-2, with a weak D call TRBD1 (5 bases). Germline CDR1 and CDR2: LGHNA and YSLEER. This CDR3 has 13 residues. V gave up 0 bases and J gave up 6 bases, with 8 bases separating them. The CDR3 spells CASSQEGVDGYTF. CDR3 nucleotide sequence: TGCGCCAGCAGCCAAGAGGGGGTAGATGGCTACACCTTC.

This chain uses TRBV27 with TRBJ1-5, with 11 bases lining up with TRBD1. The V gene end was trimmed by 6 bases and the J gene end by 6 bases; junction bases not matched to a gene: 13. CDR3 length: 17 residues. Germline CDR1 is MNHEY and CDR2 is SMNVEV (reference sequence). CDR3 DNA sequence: TGTGCCAGCAGGGGACAGGGGGAGTACGGGCGCGGTCAGCCCCAGCATTTT. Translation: CASRGQGEYGRGQPQHF.

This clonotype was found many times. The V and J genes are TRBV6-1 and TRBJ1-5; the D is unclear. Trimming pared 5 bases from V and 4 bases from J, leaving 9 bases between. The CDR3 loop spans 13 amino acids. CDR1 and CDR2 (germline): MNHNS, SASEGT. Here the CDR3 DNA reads TGTGCCAGCAGTAAAGTTTTAAATCAGCCCCAGCATTTT. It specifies CASSKVLNQPQHF.

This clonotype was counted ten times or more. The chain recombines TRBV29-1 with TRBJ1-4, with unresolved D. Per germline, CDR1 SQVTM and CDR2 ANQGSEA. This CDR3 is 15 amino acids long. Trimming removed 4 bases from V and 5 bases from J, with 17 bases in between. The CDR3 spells CSVVLWAGQNEKLFF. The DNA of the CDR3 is TGCAGCGTTGTGTTATGGGCAGGTCAAAATGAAAAACTGTTTTTT.

The CDR3 here is CASSPDDRDRVYGYTF. The CDR3 DNA is TGTGCCAGCAGCCCAGACGACCGGGACAGGGTTTATGGCTACACCTTC. V and J are TRBV3-1 and TRBJ1-2; 9 positions agree with TRBD1. The CDR3 is made up of 16 amino acids. Germline-derived CDR1 and CDR2 are LGHDT and YNNKEL (reference sequence). V shed 4 bases and J 5 bases; nucleotides not matched to a gene: 11. The complete variable domain, with remaining parts taken from reference TRBV3-1 and TRBJ1-2, reads DTAVSQTPKYLVTQMGNDKSIKCEQNLGHDTMYWYKQDSKKFLKIMFSYNNKELIINETVPNRFSPKSPDKAHLNLHINSLELGDSAVYFCASSPDDRDRVYGYTFGSGTRLTVV.

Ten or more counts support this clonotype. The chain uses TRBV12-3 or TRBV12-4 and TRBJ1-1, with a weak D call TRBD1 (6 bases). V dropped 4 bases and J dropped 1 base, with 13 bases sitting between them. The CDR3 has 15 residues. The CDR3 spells CASSSDLTGNTEAFF. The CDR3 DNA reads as TGTGCCAGCAGTTCCGATTTGACAGGGAACACTGAAGCTTTCTTT.

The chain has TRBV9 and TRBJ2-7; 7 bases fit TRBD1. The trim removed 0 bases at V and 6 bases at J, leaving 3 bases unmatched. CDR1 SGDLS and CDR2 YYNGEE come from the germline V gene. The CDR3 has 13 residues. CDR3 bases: TGTGCCAGCAGCGTAGATGAGGGGGCCGAGCAGTACTTC. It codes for CASSVDEGAEQYF.

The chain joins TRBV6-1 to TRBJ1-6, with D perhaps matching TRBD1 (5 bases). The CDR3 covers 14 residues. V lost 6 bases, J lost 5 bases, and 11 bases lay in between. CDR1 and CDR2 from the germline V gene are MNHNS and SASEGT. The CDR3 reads CASSRDGNNSPLHF. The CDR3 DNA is TGTGCCAGCAGCCGGGACGGCAATAATTCACCCCTCCACTTT.

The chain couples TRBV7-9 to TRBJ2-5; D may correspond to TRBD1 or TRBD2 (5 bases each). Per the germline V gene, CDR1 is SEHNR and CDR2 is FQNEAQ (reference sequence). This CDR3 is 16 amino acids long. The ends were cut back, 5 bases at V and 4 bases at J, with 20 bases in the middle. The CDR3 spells CASSPVGQERGETQYF. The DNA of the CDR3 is TGTGCCAGCAGCCCCGTCGGCCAGGAGAGGGGAGAGACCCAGTACTTC.

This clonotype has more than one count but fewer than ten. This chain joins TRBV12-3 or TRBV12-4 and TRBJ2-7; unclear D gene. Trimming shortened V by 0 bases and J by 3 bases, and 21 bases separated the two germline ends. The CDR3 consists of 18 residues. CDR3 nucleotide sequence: TGTGCCAGCAGTTTAGCCCGACGGCGTCTCCAGACATTCTACGAGCAGTACTTC. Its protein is CASSLARRRLQTFYEQYF.

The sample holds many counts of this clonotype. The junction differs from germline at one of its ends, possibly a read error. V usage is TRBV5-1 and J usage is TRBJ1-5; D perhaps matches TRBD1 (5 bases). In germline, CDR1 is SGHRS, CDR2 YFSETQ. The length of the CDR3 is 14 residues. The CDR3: CASSLEGKGQPQHF. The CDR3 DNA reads TGTGCCAGCAGCTTGGAAGGGAAGGGGCAGCCCCAGCATTTT.

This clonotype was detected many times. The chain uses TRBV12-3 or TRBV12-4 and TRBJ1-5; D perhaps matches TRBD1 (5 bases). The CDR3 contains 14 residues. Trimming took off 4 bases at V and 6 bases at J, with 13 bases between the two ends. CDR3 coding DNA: TGTGCCAGCAGTTGGCACGCGGGGGTTCAGCCCCAGCATTTT. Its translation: CASSWHAGVQPQHF.

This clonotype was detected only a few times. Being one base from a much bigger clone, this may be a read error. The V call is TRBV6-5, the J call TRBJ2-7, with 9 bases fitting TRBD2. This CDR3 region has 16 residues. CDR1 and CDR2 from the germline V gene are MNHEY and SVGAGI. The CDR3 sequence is CVSSYRRGGNSYEQYF. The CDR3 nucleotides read TGTGTCAGCAGTTACCGGCGGGGGGGGAACTCCTACGAGCAGTACTTC.